Below are 22 T cell receptor beta chains sequenced from a single sample in a study of blood T cell repertoires in COVID-19. TCRdb keeps only in-frame clones here, not all; method: immunoSEQ multiplex PCR. The data contain more than 300,000 clones, 91% of them seen just once; the ten biggest clones take up roughly 3%. The material sequenced was peripheral blood. These TCRs come from a woman aged 18-30 years who had recovered from COVID-19.

This clone was picked up a small number of times. The CDR3 is CASSSGDTGELFF. In nucleotides, the CDR3 is TGTGCCAGCAGTAGCGGAGACACCGGGGAGCTGTTTTTT. V is TRBV27 and J is TRBJ2-2, with D perhaps matching TRBD2 (5 bases). Trimming left V 5 bases short and J 3 bases short, with 7 bases between. The germline V gene encodes CDR1 MNHEY and CDR2 SMNVEV (reference sequence). CDR3 length equals 13 residues.

This sequence joins TRBV20-1 and TRBJ1-1; D not resolved. Germline V lookup: CDR1 DFQATT, CDR2 SNEGSKA (reference sequence). Trimming took off 5 bases at V and 8 bases at J, with 12 bases between the two ends. The CDR3 is 11 residues long. The CDR3, as DNA: TGCAGTGCTCTCTTAAGGAGGGAAGCTTTCTTT. This sequence encodes CSALLRREAFF.

This clone has just a few counts. The chain employs TRBV7-2 and TRBJ2-1; D may be TRBD2 (5 bases). V lost 2 bases and J 6 bases, leaving 14 bases between the germline ends. This CDR3 contains 15 residues. Germline assignment: CDR1 SGHTA and CDR2 FQGNSA. This CDR3 is CASSLNPASLNEQFF. CDR3 DNA: TGTGCCAGCAGCTTAAACCCGGCTAGCCTCAATGAGCAGTTCTTC.

The chain has TRBV7-2 and TRBJ1-3; 11 nucleotides match TRBD1. The CDR3 contains 19 residues. Germline lookup yields CDR1 SGHTA and CDR2 FQGNSA. Trimming cost V 3 bases and J 0 bases; bases outside gene matches: 10. The DNA of the CDR3 is TGTGCCAGCAGCTTCCCGGGACAGGGGGTAAGAGGCTCTGGAAACACCATATATTTT. Translating gives CASSFPGQGVRGSGNTIYF.

The J gene is TRBJ2-5, the V gene TRBV6-2 or TRBV6-3; 7 nucleotides match TRBD2. Per the germline V gene, CDR1 is MNHEY and CDR2 is SVGEGT. Trimming cost V 2 bases and J 2 bases; bases outside gene matches: 8. The CDR3 is 16 residues long. The CDR3 here is CASSYGLGTKQETQYF. The CDR3 DNA is TGTGCCAGCAGTTACGGTCTTGGGACTAAACAAGAGACCCAGTACTTC.

V and J are TRBV24-1 and TRBJ1-6; perhaps TRBD1 as D (5 bases). This CDR3 comprises 15 residues. The germline V and J ends were trimmed by 3 bases and 8 bases, with 13 bases remaining between them. Germline CDR1 KGHDR, CDR2 SFDVKD. In DNA form, the CDR3 reads TGTGCCACCAGTGATGGGACTCGGGGTGATTCACCCCTCCACTTT. It translates to CATSDGTRGDSPLHF.

The CDR3 region is CASSDGGYTF. The CDR3 DNA follows: TGTGCCAGCAGTGACGGTGGCTACACCTTC. J is TRBJ1-2 and V is TRBV2; unclear D gene. This CDR3 comprises 10 residues. Trimming pared 3 bases from V and 7 bases from J, leaving 3 bases between. In germline, CDR1 is SNHLY, CDR2 FYNNEI.

This clone has just one count. The V gene is TRBV29-1, the J gene TRBJ1-1, with 11 nucleotides matching TRBD1. Germline V lookup: CDR1 SQVTM, CDR2 ANQGSEA. After removal of 6 bases from V and 4 bases from J, the junction contained 10 bases not matched to a gene. CDR3 length equals 15 residues. The CDR3 bases are TGCAGCGTGGACAGGGGGCTCCAGGGGAGCACTGAAGCTTTCTTT. Translation gives CSVDRGLQGSTEAFF.

This rearrangement joins TRBV7-8 to TRBJ1-5, with 8 bases aligning to TRBD1. The CDR3 totals 16 residues. Per germline, CDR1 SGHVS and CDR2 FQNEAQ. V trimming: 6 bases; J trimming: 4 bases; junction bases outside the gene matches: 11. Written as DNA, the CDR3 is TGTGCCAGCAGTACTAACGGACAGGGTGTGAATCAGCCCCAGCATTTT. Encoded protein: CASSTNGQGVNQPQHF.

The genes are TRBV29-1 and TRBJ1-2; a possible D gene is TRBD1 (6 bases). The CDR3 is made up of 14 amino acids. The germline gives CDR1 SQVTM, CDR2 ANQGSEA. V lost 5 bases, J lost 7 bases, and 20 bases lay in between. DNA for the CDR3: TGCAGCGTTTCAAGGGGGGGAGGGGTCGGTGGCTACACCTTC. Protein product: CSVSRGGGVGGYTF.

The rearrangement joins TRBV6-5 to TRBJ1-1, with 8 positions matching TRBD1. V lost 4 bases to trimming and J lost 0 bases; unmatched junction nucleotides: 7. The germline V gene encodes CDR1 MNHEY and CDR2 SVGAGI. CDR3 length equals 16 residues. This chain's CDR3 is CASSSRQGTLNTEAFF. CDR3 nucleotides: TGTGCCAGCAGTTCGAGACAGGGGACCCTGAACACTGAAGCTTTCTTT.

The chain recombines TRBV30 with TRBJ2-1; D unclear. Germline CDR1 reads GTSNPN; CDR2 reads SVGIG (reference sequence). V dropped 0 bases and J dropped 0 bases, with 9 bases sitting between them. This CDR3 has 15 residues. CDR3 sequence: CAWSVLRGSYNEQFF. The CDR3 bases are TGTGCCTGGAGTGTACTTAGAGGCTCCTACAATGAGCAGTTCTTC.

The genes are TRBV5-6 and TRBJ1-2; unclear D gene. Between the trimmed V and J ends, which lost 0 bases and 7 bases, there was a span of 13 bases. This CDR3 is 14 amino acids long. Per germline, CDR1 SGHDT and CDR2 YYEEEE. The CDR3 loop is CASSLVVLDSGYTF. In nucleotides, the CDR3 is TGTGCCAGCAGCTTGGTAGTTCTAGACTCTGGCTACACCTTC.

The chain has TRBV21-1 and TRBJ2-5; TRBD1, as called in the table, went unchecked against the DNA. TRBV21-1 is marked as a pseudogene. The CDR3 sequence is 18 residues long. The CDR3 spells CASRKLHTGLSPRYAQYF. Here the CDR3 DNA reads TGTGCCAGCAGAAAGCTCCACACCGGTCTAAGCCCCAGGTATGCCCAGTACTTC.

The genes are TRBV6-5 and TRBJ1-1, with TRBD1 matching 8 bases. The V and J ends lost 4 bases and 2 bases, in that order; junction bases with no gene match: 6. Germline-derived CDR1 and CDR2 are MNHEY and SVGAGI. The CDR3 extends over 15 amino acids. The CDR3 protein is CASSWDRKINTEAFF. The CDR3 DNA is TGTGCCAGCAGTTGGGACAGGAAAATAAACACTGAAGCTTTCTTT.

The J gene is TRBJ1-2, the V gene TRBV10-2; D is ambiguous. Trimming took off 2 bases at V and 6 bases at J, with 10 bases between the two ends. This CDR3 is 13 amino acids long. Germline V gene data show CDR1 as WSHSY and CDR2 as SAAADI. The CDR3, as DNA: TGCGCCAGCAGTGAGGGAGTGATAGATGGCTACACCTTC. Its translation is CASSEGVIDGYTF.

The chain links TRBV2 to TRBJ2-6; D perhaps matches TRBD2 (6 bases). With 1 base removed from V and 4 bases from J, the gap between germline ends came to 11 bases. Germline values: CDR1 SNHLY, CDR2 FYNNEI. This CDR3 is built from 16 residues. The CDR3: CASSEEGAGGANVLTF. The CDR3 coding sequence is TGTGCCAGCAGTGAAGAAGGGGCGGGGGGGGCCAACGTCCTGACTTTC.

This chain joins TRBV27 and TRBJ2-6; D ambiguous. Trimming took off 6 bases at V and 0 bases at J, with 9 bases between the two ends. The CDR3 covers 15 residues. Germline lookup yields CDR1 MNHEY and CDR2 SMNVEV (reference sequence). CDR3 sequence reads: CASSTVSSGANVLTF. CDR3 DNA: TGTGCCAGCAGCACGGTGAGCTCTGGGGCCAACGTCCTGACTTTC.

CDR3 in amino acids: CASGLSRGTSGRNEQFF. The CDR3 DNA is TGTGCTAGTGGTCTGTCGAGGGGGACTAGCGGGAGGAATGAGCAGTTCTTC. The rearrangement joins TRBV12-5 to TRBJ2-1; 15 bases line up with TRBD2. The CDR3 loop spans 17 amino acids. The germline V gene has CDR1 LGHNT and CDR2 FRNRAP. Losses at the gene ends were 5 bases for V and 7 bases for J; bases not matched to a gene: 9.

This sequence joins TRBV6-4 and TRBJ2-1; 12 bases are a match to TRBD2. CDR3 size: 15 residues. Germline CDR1 reads MRHNA; CDR2 reads SNTAGT. The ends lost 5 bases at V and 4 bases at J; junction bases unmatched: 3. CDR3 coding DNA: TGTGCCAGCAGTCCGACTAGCGGGAGTTACAATGAGCAGTTCTTC. Translation: CASSPTSGSYNEQFF.

V usage is TRBV14 and J usage is TRBJ2-2; TRBD2 agrees at 10 bases. Losses at the gene ends were 4 bases for V and 3 bases for J; bases not matched to a gene: 8. This CDR3 comprises 17 residues. The germline CDR1 and CDR2 sequences are SGHDN and FVKESK. This chain's CDR3 is CASSPRGLAVDTGELFF. The CDR3, as DNA: TGTGCCAGCAGCCCACGCGGACTAGCGGTCGACACCGGGGAGCTGTTTTTT.

This chain connects TRBV5-1 to TRBJ1-5; maybe TRBD1 (5 bases). V lost 2 bases and J lost 6, with 9 bases in between. Germline V gives CDR1 SGHRS, CDR2 YFSETQ. The CDR3 spans 13 residues. The CDR3 DNA sequence: TGCGCCAGCAGCTTCGGGGGGGGTCAGCCCCAGCATTTT. Translating gives CASSFGGGQPQHF.